The 4 T cell receptor beta chains listed next were all sequenced from one sample in a study of cytomegalovirus exposure and HLA in healthy donors. Primers for the PCR totalled 60 Vbeta and 13 Jbeta. Libraries were prepared by immunoSEQ multiplex PCR; TCRdb keeps only in-frame clonotypes and omits some of them. The sample yields tens of thousands of clones, about 73% seen once. The sample comprised PBMCs. Every receptor here comes from a middle-aged woman in good health and CMV-seropositive.

The chain combines TRBV27 with TRBJ2-1; D remains ambiguous. Germline CDR1 is MNHEY and CDR2 is SMNVEV (reference sequence). Deletions cut 5 bases from V and 7 bases from J, with 21 bases between. This CDR3 is 16 amino acids long. The CDR3 loop is CASSTDRVRNGNEQFF. The CDR3 DNA follows: TGTGCCAGCAGTACGGATCGAGTGCGAAACGGGAATGAGCAGTTCTTC.

The chain combines TRBV5-4 with TRBJ2-1; D is uncertain. The CDR3 is 11 residues long. Germline lookup yields CDR1 SGHNT and CDR2 YYREEE (reference sequence). Trimming removed 3 bases from V and 4 bases from J, with 2 bases in between. The CDR3 sequence is CASSSYNEQFF. In DNA form, the CDR3 reads TGTGCCAGCAGCTCTTACAATGAGCAGTTCTTC.

This clone was found a few times. This CDR3 reads CASSTRDRVGYTF. In nucleotides, the CDR3 is TGTGCCAGTAGTACCCGGGACAGGGTGGGCTACACCTTC. The chain has TRBV19 and TRBJ1-2; TRBD1 matches at 9 bases. Germline V gene lookup returns CDR1 LNHDA and CDR2 SQIVND (reference sequence). Trimming removed 4 bases from V and 8 bases from J; junction bases left unmatched: 5. CDR3 length: 13 amino acids.

The V gene is TRBV19, the J gene TRBJ1-2; TRBD1 might be the D (6 bases). Trimming removed 8 bases at V and 5 bases at J, with 15 bases between. The CDR3 contains 13 residues. The germline gives CDR1 LNHDA, CDR2 SQIVND (reference sequence). The CDR3 spells CASGYGQLYGYTF. DNA for the CDR3: TGTGCCAGTGGATACGGACAGTTATATGGCTACACCTTC. The full variable domain, rest sourced from reference TRBV19 and TRBJ1-2, is DGGITQSPKYLFRKEGQNVTLSCEQNLNHDAMYWYRQDPGQGLRLIYYSQIVNDFQKGDIAEGYSVSREKKESFPLTVTSAQKNPTAFYLCASGYGQLYGYTFGSGTRLTVV.